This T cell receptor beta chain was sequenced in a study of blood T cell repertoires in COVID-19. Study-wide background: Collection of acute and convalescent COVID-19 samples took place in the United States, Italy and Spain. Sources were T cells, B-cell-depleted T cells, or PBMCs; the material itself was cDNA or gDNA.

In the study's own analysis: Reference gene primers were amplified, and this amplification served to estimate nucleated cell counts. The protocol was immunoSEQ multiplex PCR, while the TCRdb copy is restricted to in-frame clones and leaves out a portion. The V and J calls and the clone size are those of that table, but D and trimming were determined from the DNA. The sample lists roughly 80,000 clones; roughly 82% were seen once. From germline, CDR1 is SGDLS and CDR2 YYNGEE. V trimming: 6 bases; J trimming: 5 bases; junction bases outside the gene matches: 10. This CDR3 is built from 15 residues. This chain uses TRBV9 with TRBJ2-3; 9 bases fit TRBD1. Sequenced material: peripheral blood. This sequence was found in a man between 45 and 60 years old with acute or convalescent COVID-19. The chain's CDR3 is CASTRQGGPGDTQYF. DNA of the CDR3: TGTGCCAGCACCCGACAGGGGGGTCCGGGAGATACGCAGTATTTT.